The clone carrying this T cell receptor (beta chain) was seen just once. Its specificity is not known. This sample was taken from a study of T-cell reconstitution after alpha-beta-depleted transplantation in children. General study findings and limits: It was surviving recipient T cells and thymic progenitors that gave some patients high TCRbeta diversity at day 60. Expanded graft clones, several hundred of them, were reportedly the source of alpha-beta T cells about two months after transplant. T-cell counts and diversity at one year post-transplant came mainly from newly produced T cells.

For TCRbeta, the library was prepared with unique molecular identifiers. TCRdb reprocessed the PCR reads with MiXCR, giving one entry per CDR3 protein. The table includes under 450,000 distinct CDR3 sequences, around 15% detected once. CDR3 length: 15 residues. With 2 bases clipped from V and 2 bases from J, the junction kept 7 bases outside the gene matches. Germline loops: CDR1 SGHRS, CDR2 YFSETQ. This TCR was recovered from a boy younger than two who had a stem cell transplant for Wiskott-Aldrich syndrome, so the T cells may come from the graft donor. This chain connects TRBV5-1 to TRBJ2-7, with 7 bases identical to TRBD2. Sequences were derived from PBMCs, mostly from graft donor cells, sampled 360 days after TCRalphabeta/CD19-depleted stem cell transplant. The CDR3 loop is CASSFLASGPYEQYF. The CDR3 bases are TGCGCCAGCAGCTTCCTGGCTAGCGGTCCCTACGAGCAGTACTTC.